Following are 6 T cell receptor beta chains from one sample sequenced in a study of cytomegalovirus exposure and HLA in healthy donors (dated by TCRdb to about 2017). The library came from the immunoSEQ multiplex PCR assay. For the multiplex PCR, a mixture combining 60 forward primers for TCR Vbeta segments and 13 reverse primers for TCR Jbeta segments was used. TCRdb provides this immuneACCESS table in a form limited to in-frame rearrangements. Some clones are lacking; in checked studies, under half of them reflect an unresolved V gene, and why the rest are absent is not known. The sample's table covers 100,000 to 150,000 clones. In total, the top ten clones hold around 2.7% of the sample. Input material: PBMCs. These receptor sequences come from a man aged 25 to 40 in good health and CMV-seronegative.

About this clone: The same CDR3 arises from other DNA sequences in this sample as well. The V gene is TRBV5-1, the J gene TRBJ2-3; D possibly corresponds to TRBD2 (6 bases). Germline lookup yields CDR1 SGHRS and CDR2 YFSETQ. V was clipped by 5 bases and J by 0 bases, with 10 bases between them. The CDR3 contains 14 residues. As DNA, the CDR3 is TGCGCCAGCAGTCCGGGGACTAGCACAGATACGCAGTATTTT. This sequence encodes CASSPGTSTDTQYF. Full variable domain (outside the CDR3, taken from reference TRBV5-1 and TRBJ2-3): KAGVTQTPRYLIKTRGQQVTLSCSPISGHRSVSWYQQTPGQGLQFLFEYFSETQRNKGNFPGRFSGRQFSNSRSEMNVSTLELGDSALYLCASSPGTSTDTQYFGPGTRLTVL.

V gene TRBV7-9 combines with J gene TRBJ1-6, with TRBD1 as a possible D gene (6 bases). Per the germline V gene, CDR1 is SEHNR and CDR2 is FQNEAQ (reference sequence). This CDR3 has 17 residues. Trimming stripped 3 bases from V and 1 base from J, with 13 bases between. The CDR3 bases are TGTGCCAGCAGCTTGCCCCAGGGGACATCCTATAATTCACCCCTCCACTTT. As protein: CASSLPQGTSYNSPLHF.

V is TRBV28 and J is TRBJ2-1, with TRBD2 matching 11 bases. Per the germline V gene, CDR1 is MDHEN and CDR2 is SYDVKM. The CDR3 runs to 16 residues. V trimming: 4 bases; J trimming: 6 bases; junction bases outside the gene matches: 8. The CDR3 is CASSYRRLAGFNEQFF. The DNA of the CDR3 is TGTGCCAGCAGTTATCGTCGACTAGCGGGATTCAATGAGCAGTTCTTC.

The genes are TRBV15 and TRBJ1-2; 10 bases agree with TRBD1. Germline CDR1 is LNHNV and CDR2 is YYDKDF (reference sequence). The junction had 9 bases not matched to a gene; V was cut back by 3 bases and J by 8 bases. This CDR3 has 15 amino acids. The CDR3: CATSSPGTGVEGYTF. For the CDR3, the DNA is TGTGCCACCAGCAGTCCAGGGACAGGGGTGGAGGGCTACACCTTC.

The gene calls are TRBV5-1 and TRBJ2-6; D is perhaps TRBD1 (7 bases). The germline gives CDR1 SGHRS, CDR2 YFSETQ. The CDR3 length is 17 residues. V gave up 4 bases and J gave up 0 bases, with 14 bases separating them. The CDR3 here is CASSGGDRASGANVLTF. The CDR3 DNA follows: TGCGCCAGCAGCGGAGGGGACAGAGCCTCTGGGGCCAACGTCCTGACTTTC.

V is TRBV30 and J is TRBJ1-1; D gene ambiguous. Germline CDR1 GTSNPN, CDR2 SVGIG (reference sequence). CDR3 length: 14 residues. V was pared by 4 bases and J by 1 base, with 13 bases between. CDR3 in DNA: TGTGCCTGGATAAATTGGAGGAAGAACACTGAAGCTTTCTTT. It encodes CAWINWRKNTEAFF. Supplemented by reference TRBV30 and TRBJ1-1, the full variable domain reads SQTIHQWPATLVQPVGSPLSLECTVEGTSNPNLYWYRQAAGRGLQLLFYSVGIGQISSEVPQNLSASRPQDRQFILSSKKLLLSDSGFYLCAWINWRKNTEAFFGQGTRLTVV.